This is a list of T cell receptor beta chains from one sample in a study of blood T cell repertoires in COVID-19. Produced via immunoSEQ multiplex PCR; TCRdb's table is partial and in-frame only. Of around 160,000 clones in the sample, about four fifths were seen once. Sequenced material: peripheral blood. The receptors derive from a man aged 55-75 years with active or convalescent COVID-19. Each CDR3 is given with its conserved first and last residue. The order of the fields is clone size, V gene, D gene, J gene, CDR3 protein, CDR3 DNA. A D gene is named only where the DNA matches it firmly. Some rows mark clone size as missing; the rest say once, few, many or name a class of expanded clone.

size: -
V: TRBV5-1
D: -
J: TRBJ2-7
CDR3: CASSPAFGEQYF
DNA: TGCGCCAGCAGCCCCGCCTTCGGTGAGCAGTACTTC

size: -
V: TRBV6-5
D: -
J: TRBJ2-6
CDR3: CASSRLSSGANVLTF
DNA: TGTGCCAGCAGCCGCCTCAGCTCTGGGGCCAACGTCCTGACTTTC

size: once
V: TRBV6-5
D: -
J: TRBJ2-7
CDR3: CASSYSGIAPTYEQYF
DNA: TGTGCCAGCAGTTACTCAGGCATAGCGCCTACCTACGAGCAGTACTTC

size: -
V: TRBV5-1
D: -
J: TRBJ2-5
CDR3: CASSLWGGGQETQYF
DNA: TGCGCCAGCAGCTTGTGGGGAGGGGGCCAAGAGACCCAGTACTTC

size: -
V: TRBV15
D: -
J: TRBJ1-4
CDR3: CATGQGGDAGKLFF
DNA: TGTGCCACGGGTCAAGGGGGGGATGCGGGAAAACTGTTTTTT

size: -
V: TRBV18
D: -
J: TRBJ2-7
CDR3: CASSPSVQGYEQYF
DNA: TGTGCCAGCTCACCATCCGTTCAGGGCTACGAGCAGTACTTC

size: -
V: TRBV27
D: TRBD1
J: TRBJ1-2
CDR3: CASSSGRTGQSGGYTF
DNA: TGTGCCAGCAGTTCCGGGCGGACAGGCCAATCGGGCGGCTACACCTTC

size: -
V: TRBV27
D: TRBD2
J: TRBJ2-1
CDR3: CASSLYSGMSPEVTYNEQFF
DNA: TGTGCCAGCAGTCTCTATAGCGGGATGTCGCCAGAGGTAACCTACAATGAGCAGTTCTTC

size: -
V: TRBV24-1
D: TRBD1
J: TRBJ2-7
CDR3: CATSWTGYEQYF
DNA: TGTGCCACCAGTTGGACAGGGTACGAGCAGTACTTC

size: -
V: TRBV18
D: -
J: TRBJ2-2
CDR3: CASSPPGHPRSGELFF
DNA: TGTGCCAGCTCACCACCGGGACACCCGCGCTCCGGGGAGCTGTTTTTT

size: once
V: TRBV19
D: TRBD2
J: TRBJ2-7
CDR3: CASSTGGRTSGAQYF
DNA: TGTGCCAGTAGTACCGGGGGTAGGACTAGCGGCGCCCAGTACTTC

size: -
V: TRBV18
D: -
J: TRBJ1-4
CDR3: CASSPRVARTNEKLFF
DNA: TGTGCCAGCTCACCGCGCGTCGCGAGAACTAATGAAAAACTGTTTTTT

size: -
V: TRBV19
D: -
J: TRBJ1-1
CDR3: CASSMRGLTLMNTEAFF
DNA: TGTGCCAGTAGTATGCGGGGGTTGACGCTTATGAACACTGAAGCTTTCTTT

size: -
V: TRBV7-6
D: TRBD2
J: TRBJ2-3
CDR3: CASSLLAGGGLTDTQYF
DNA: TGTGCCAGCAGCTTACTAGCGGGAGGTGGCCTCACAGATACGCAGTATTTT

size: -
V: TRBV27
D: -
J: TRBJ1-2
CDR3: CASAPRGSTGGYTF
DNA: TGTGCCAGCGCGCCCAGGGGCTCTACGGGGGGCTACACCTTC

size: -
V: TRBV2
D: TRBD1
J: TRBJ2-3
CDR3: CASSTPVGGTGFLDTQYF
DNA: TGTGCCAGCAGTACCCCGGTTGGGGGGACAGGGTTCCTAGATACGCAGTATTTT

size: -
V: TRBV21-1
D: -
J: TRBJ2-5
CDR3: CASSGPRTGREETQYF
DNA: TGTGCCAGCAGCGGGCCACGGACAGGGCGGGAAGAGACCCAGTACTTC

size: -
V: TRBV9
D: -
J: TRBJ2-1
CDR3: CASSVRETRSSGEQFF
DNA: TGTGCCAGCAGCGTAAGAGAGACTAGATCCTCAGGCGAGCAGTTCTTC

size: -
V: TRBV6-2/TRBV6-3
D: -
J: TRBJ2-7
CDR3: CASRPLSRSSYEQYF
DNA: TGTGCCAGCAGGCCTCTTTCCCGTAGCTCCTACGAGCAGTACTTC

size: -
V: TRBV5-1
D: TRBD1
J: TRBJ1-1
CDR3: CASSLGQGFGTEAFF
DNA: TGCGCCAGCAGCTTGGGACAGGGCTTTGGGACTGAAGCTTTCTTT

size: once
V: TRBV15
D: -
J: TRBJ2-7
CDR3: CATSPDGESSYEQYF
DNA: TGTGCCACCAGCCCGGACGGGGAAAGCTCCTACGAGCAGTACTTC

size: -
V: TRBV10-3
D: -
J: TRBJ2-1
CDR3: CAISVDGDSYNEQFF
DNA: TGTGCCATCAGTGTGGACGGGGACTCCTACAATGAGCAGTTCTTC

size: -
V: TRBV29-1
D: -
J: TRBJ2-3
CDR3: CSVDGYPAVDTQYF
DNA: TGCAGCGTTGATGGCTACCCGGCGGTGGATACGCAGTATTTT

size: -
V: TRBV6-5
D: -
J: TRBJ1-1
CDR3: CATTTRAGNTEAFF
DNA: TGTGCCACTACGACTAGGGCTGGGAACACTGAAGCTTTCTTT

size: -
V: TRBV5-1
D: -
J: TRBJ2-2
CDR3: CASSYGSKSGELFF
DNA: TGCGCCAGCAGCTACGGGAGTAAGAGCGGGGAGCTGTTTTTT

size: once
V: TRBV10-3
D: -
J: TRBJ2-7
CDR3: CAIAAGEGRSYEQYF
DNA: TGTGCCATCGCGGCAGGGGAGGGGCGCTCCTACGAGCAGTACTTC

size: once
V: TRBV15
D: -
J: TRBJ1-1
CDR3: CATSRDQPGEPEAFF
DNA: TGTGCCACCAGCAGAGATCAACCGGGGGAGCCTGAAGCTTTCTTT

size: -
V: TRBV6-1
D: TRBD1
J: TRBJ1-4
CDR3: CASSESSGTGGEKLFF
DNA: TGTGCCAGCAGTGAATCCTCCGGGACAGGGGGCGAAAAACTGTTTTTT

size: -
V: TRBV11-2
D: TRBD1
J: TRBJ1-4
CDR3: CASSSLKTGREKLFF
DNA: TGTGCCAGCAGCTCCTTAAAGACAGGGCGTGAAAAACTGTTTTTT

size: -
V: TRBV3-1/TRBV3-2
D: TRBD1
J: TRBJ1-2
CDR3: CASSQGQGRGYGYTF
DNA: TGTGCCAGCAGCCAAGGACAGGGGAGAGGCTATGGCTACACCTTC

size: -
V: TRBV2
D: -
J: TRBJ2-1
CDR3: CASSDWRDGYNEQFF
DNA: TGTGCCAGCAGTGATTGGAGGGACGGCTACAATGAGCAGTTCTTC

size: -
V: TRBV6-4
D: TRBD1
J: TRBJ2-1
CDR3: CASSPGQGSDEQFF
DNA: TGTGCCAGCAGTCCCGGACAGGGGAGCGATGAGCAGTTCTTC

size: -
V: TRBV18
D: -
J: TRBJ2-4
CDR3: CASSPPSVGPSGNIQYF
DNA: TGTGCCAGCTCACCACCGTCAGTTGGCCCTAGTGGAAACATTCAGTACTTC

size: once
V: TRBV6-1
D: TRBD2
J: TRBJ2-7
CDR3: CASSELASGSFYEQYF
DNA: TGTGCCAGCAGTGAACTAGCTAGCGGGAGCTTCTACGAGCAGTACTTC

size: -
V: TRBV24-1
D: TRBD2
J: TRBJ2-1
CDR3: CATSDTGTSGRVDSYNEQFF
DNA: TGTGCCACCAGTGACACCGGGACTAGCGGGAGAGTGGATTCCTACAATGAGCAGTTCTTC

size: -
V: TRBV7-2
D: TRBD1
J: TRBJ2-3
CDR3: CASSIGQGADTQYF
DNA: TGTGCCAGCAGCATTGGACAGGGAGCAGATACGCAGTATTTT

size: -
V: TRBV6-2/TRBV6-3
D: -
J: TRBJ2-5
CDR3: CASSYGLGDPRETQYF
DNA: TGTGCCAGCAGTTATGGTCTAGGAGACCCCCGGGAGACCCAGTACTTC

size: -
V: TRBV19
D: TRBD1
J: TRBJ1-2
CDR3: CASSITPGQGPHPYGYTF
DNA: TGTGCCAGTAGTATAACACCGGGACAGGGACCTCATCCCTATGGCTACACCTTC

size: -
V: TRBV10-3
D: TRBD1
J: TRBJ2-5
CDR3: CAISSGLRGETQYF
DNA: TGTGCCATCAGCTCCGGTCTCAGGGGGGAGACCCAGTACTTC

size: -
V: TRBV24-1
D: -
J: TRBJ2-1
CDR3: CATSERGGLSEQFF
DNA: TGTGCCACCAGTGAAAGGGGGGGCCTCAGTGAGCAGTTCTTC

size: -
V: TRBV10-1
D: TRBD1
J: TRBJ1-2
CDR3: CASSDKIDRASAGYTF
DNA: TGCGCCAGCAGTGATAAAATCGACAGGGCATCCGCTGGCTACACCTTC

size: -
V: TRBV19
D: TRBD1
J: TRBJ1-5
CDR3: CASSSGTVRQGPQHF
DNA: TGTGCCAGTAGTTCCGGGACAGTCAGACAAGGGCCCCAGCATTTT

size: -
V: TRBV15
D: -
J: TRBJ2-3
CDR3: CATSLRSTDTQYF
DNA: TGTGCCACCAGTCTCCGGAGCACAGATACGCAGTATTTT

size: -
V: TRBV7-9
D: TRBD1
J: TRBJ2-7
CDR3: CASSFGQGVDEQYF
DNA: TGTGCCAGCAGCTTCGGACAGGGGGTCGACGAGCAGTACTTC

size: -
V: TRBV7-9
D: -
J: TRBJ2-7
CDR3: CASSLELVTGRYEQYF
DNA: TGTGCCAGCAGCTTAGAATTGGTGACAGGGAGGTACGAGCAGTACTTC

size: -
V: TRBV3-1/TRBV3-2
D: -
J: TRBJ1-1
CDR3: CASSLPGQNTEAFF
DNA: TGTGCCAGCAGCCTCCCGGGACAGAACACTGAAGCTTTCTTT

size: -
V: TRBV12-3/TRBV12-4
D: TRBD1
J: TRBJ1-5
CDR3: CASSPDRVQPQHF
DNA: TGTGCCAGCAGTCCGGACAGGGTTCAGCCCCAGCATTTT

size: -
V: TRBV19
D: -
J: TRBJ1-1
CDR3: CASSIAGANTEAFF
DNA: TGTGCCAGTAGTATAGCGGGAGCGAACACTGAAGCTTTCTTT

size: -
V: TRBV2
D: -
J: TRBJ1-2
CDR3: CASSGQARGYGYTF
DNA: TGTGCCAGCAGTGGACAGGCCAGGGGCTATGGCTACACCTTC

size: -
V: TRBV28
D: TRBD1
J: TRBJ2-7
CDR3: CASTTGQGALEQYF
DNA: TGTGCCAGCACTACCGGACAGGGGGCTCTTGAGCAGTACTTC

size: -
V: TRBV28
D: -
J: TRBJ2-2
CDR3: CASNPSGWVFTGELFF
DNA: TGTGCCAGCAATCCGAGCGGGTGGGTGTTCACCGGGGAGCTGTTTTTT

size: -
V: TRBV7-2
D: -
J: TRBJ1-6
CDR3: CASSLVGREDSPLHF
DNA: TGTGCCAGCAGCTTAGTAGGCAGGGAGGATTCACCCCTCCACTTT